These 3 T cell receptor beta chains came from one sample sequenced in a study of T cell repertoires in cytomegalovirus infection. TCRdb used MiXCR to reprocess the reads, holding one entry per CDR3 protein. The sample records 300,000 to 400,000 distinct CDR3 sequences, 20% to 25% being singletons. For these receptors, no antigen is known. The specimen was cultured PBMCs, collected from culture after CMV antigen stimulation. Receptors originate from a human donor in good health (CMV status not recorded). Some clones in this sample may be carry-over from other donors' samples.

This chain joins TRBV20-1 and TRBJ1-6; D call uncertain. The CDR3 totals 14 residues. Trimming took 4 bases from V and 3 from J, leaving 10 bases between them. Germline-derived CDR1 and CDR2 are DFQATT and SNEGSKA (reference sequence). The CDR3 DNA reads TGCAGTGCTAAGGAACAGTACTATAATTCACCCCTCCACTTT. Protein sequence: CSAKEQYYNSPLHF.

This clonotype has just a few counts. The V call is TRBV19, the J call TRBJ1-5; D is perhaps TRBD1 (6 bases). The CDR3 contains 15 residues. V was cut by 3 bases and J by 6 bases, with 15 bases left in between. CDR1 and CDR2 from the germline V gene are LNHDA and SQIVND (reference sequence). The CDR3 spells CASSMRTRGVQPQHF. In DNA form, the CDR3 reads TGTGCCAGTAGTATGCGGACGAGGGGGGTTCAGCCCCAGCATTTT.

This clonotype was detected ten times or more. The rearrangement uses TRBV10-3 and TRBJ2-3, with no clear D. This CDR3 has 11 residues. Trimming stripped 5 bases from V and 5 bases from J, with 5 bases between. The germline V gene has CDR1 ENHRY and CDR2 SYGVKD. Written as DNA, the CDR3 is TGTGCCATCAGTAGTAAAGATACGCAGTATTTT. Protein sequence: CAISSKDTQYF.